Below, 24 T cell receptor beta chains from the same sample are listed, as sequenced in a study of blood T cells in healthy people across ages. With a J-beta primer mix and a sample-barcoded 5' primer, a second PCR ran 7 to 11 cycles. A single record per CDR3 protein comes from TCRdb applying MiXCR to the 5' RACE reads. The profile shows 650,000 to 800,000 distinct CDR3 sequences, around 52% of them singletons. The material sequenced was blood. These receptors all come from a woman of 80 years or more in good health.

This chain links TRBV30 with TRBJ1-2; D not resolved. Germline-derived CDR1 and CDR2 are GTSNPN and SVGIG (reference sequence). Trimming took 0 bases from V and 2 from J, leaving 10 bases between them. There are 14 residues in the CDR3. The CDR3 loop reads CAWSVLSRNYGYTF. The DNA for the CDR3 is TGTGCCTGGAGTGTACTTTCCAGGAACTATGGCTACACCTTC.

This clonotype was seen many times. The chain carries TRBV28 and TRBJ2-3, with D possibly called TRBD1 or TRBD2 (6 bases each). CDR3 length: 14 residues. In germline, CDR1 is MDHEN, CDR2 SYDVKM. Deletions cut 8 bases from V and 2 bases from J, with 14 bases between. CDR3 coding DNA: TGTGCCAGCCGGGAAGGGGGGCTCACAGATACGCAGTATTTT. Its protein product is CASREGGLTDTQYF.

The chain employs TRBV9 and TRBJ2-7; 8 nucleotides align to TRBD2. V shed 2 bases, J shed 3 bases, and the junction held 13 bases outside the gene matches. Germline V gene lookup returns CDR1 SGDLS and CDR2 YYNGEE. There are 17 residues in the CDR3. Written as DNA, the CDR3 is TGTGCCAGCAGCGTGGGGGCTAGCGGGTCGATAAACTACGAGCAGTACTTC. Translating gives CASSVGASGSINYEQYF.

Only one count was recorded for this clonotype. This sequence joins TRBV5-6 and TRBJ2-6; 8 bases match TRBD2. Germline CDR1 and CDR2: SGHDT and YYEEEE. The CDR3 is made up of 17 amino acids. Trimming removed 6 bases from V and 0 bases from J; junction bases left unmatched: 8. CDR3: CASNYGLANSGANVLTF. The CDR3 coding sequence is TGTGCCAGCAACTATGGACTAGCAAACTCTGGGGCCAACGTCCTGACTTTC.

J is TRBJ2-1 and V is TRBV7-9; D perhaps matches TRBD1 (5 bases). V was cut by 3 bases and J by 0 bases, with 9 bases left in between. Germline V gives CDR1 SEHNR, CDR2 FQNEAQ (reference sequence). CDR3 length equals 15 residues. The CDR3 region has the DNA TGTGCCAGCAGCTTGACAGAGTACTCCTACAATGAGCAGTTCTTC. This encodes CASSLTEYSYNEQFF. The full variable domain, with the rest looked up from reference TRBV7-9 and TRBJ2-1, is DTGVSQNPRHKITKRGQNVTFRCDPISEHNRLYWYRQTLGQGPEFLTYFQNEAQLEKSRLLSDRFSAERPKGSFSTLEIQRTEQGDSAMYLCASSLTEYSYNEQFFGPGTRLTVL.

The rearrangement uses TRBV27 and TRBJ2-7, with 11 bases lining up with TRBD2. CDR3 length equals 14 residues. Losses at the gene ends were 5 bases for V and 3 bases for J; bases not matched to a gene: 3. From germline, CDR1 is MNHEY and CDR2 SMNVEV (reference sequence). CDR3 nucleotide sequence: TGTGCCAGCAGTCCTACTAGCGGGGGCTACGAGCAGTACTTC. Translation: CASSPTSGGYEQYF.

The rearrangement uses TRBV7-6 and TRBJ2-3; maybe TRBD1 (5 bases). Deletions cut 2 bases from V and 4 bases from J, with 10 bases between. This CDR3 is 14 amino acids long. Germline loops: CDR1 SGHVS, CDR2 FNYEAQ. CDR3 nucleotides: TGTGCCAGCAGCTTAACAGGAGCGCCAGATACGCAGTATTTT. Amino acid sequence: CASSLTGAPDTQYF.

The chain employs TRBV6-6 and TRBJ2-4; D is unclear. Deletions cut 2 bases from V and 4 bases from J, with 12 bases between. The CDR3 is 15 residues long. Germline lookup yields CDR1 MNHNY and CDR2 SVGAGI (reference sequence). CDR3 DNA: TGTGCCAGCAGTTACCAACAGCTGGGGAAAAACATTCAGTACTTC. Its protein is CASSYQQLGKNIQYF.

This clonotype turned up a few times. A much larger clone is a single base away; this may be a read error. This chain joins TRBV28 and TRBJ2-1; D unresolved. There are 14 residues in the CDR3. Trimming took off 5 bases at V and 7 bases at J, with 15 bases between the two ends. Germline CDR1 is MDHEN and CDR2 is SYDVKM. The CDR3 nucleotides read TGTGCCAGCAGTGTAAGTTCCCCCTGGAATGAGCAGTTCTTC. This encodes CASSVSSPWNEQFF.

This clonotype appeared a single time. This chain links TRBV27 with TRBJ2-4; D may be TRBD1 (7 bases). The J call may be mistaken, given a closer DNA end match to TRBJ2-7. Germline CDR1 MNHEY, CDR2 SMNVEV (reference sequence). This CDR3 is 16 amino acids long. The CDR3 DNA reads as TGTGCCAGCAGTTTGTCAGGGGGAGGTATCTCCTACGAGCAGTACTTC. Translated, it gives CASSLSGGGISYEQYF.

The chain is built from TRBV10-3 and TRBJ1-5; TRBD1 is a possible D gene (5 bases). V shed 3 bases and J shed 7 bases, with 7 bases lying between them. The CDR3 totals 12 residues. In germline, CDR1 is ENHRY, CDR2 SYGVKD. CDR3 region: CAISEGEQPQHF. CDR3 bases: TGTGCCATCAGTGAAGGGGAACAGCCCCAGCATTTT.

V gene TRBV29-1 combines with J gene TRBJ2-7, with a tentative D call TRBD2 (5 bases). V gave up 7 bases and J gave up 5 bases, with 21 bases separating them. This CDR3 comprises 14 residues. Germline CDR1 is SQVTM and CDR2 is ANQGSEA. The CDR3 here is CSAVPGGVQDEQYF. CDR3 DNA: TGCAGCGCTGTCCCCGGAGGCGTGCAGGACGAGCAGTACTTC.

Concerning this clonotype itself: It is likely a read error, because the conserved phenylalanine at the end of the CDR3 is missing. No DNA is shown, since the ends of the CDR3 on it are uncertain; the CDR3 is the one TCRdb lists. The gene calls are TRBV5-6 and TRBJ2-1; TRBD1 reflects the table's D call only, with no check against the DNA. Including both end residues, the CDR3 is 13 amino acids long. The germline gives CDR1 SGHDT, CDR2 YYEEEE. The CDR3 spells CASSPEGAMSSSS.

The rearrangement uses TRBV5-1 and TRBJ2-3, with a possible D match to TRBD2 (6 bases). The CDR3 contains 14 residues. V was trimmed by 7 bases and J by 6 bases, leaving 18 bases between them. CDR1 is SGHRS, CDR2 YFSETQ, per germline. CDR3 coding DNA: TGCGCCAGCCGGACTACCGGGCTGGGTGATACGCAGTATTTT. Amino acids: CASRTTGLGDTQYF.

The rearrangement links TRBV3-1 to TRBJ2-3; a possible D gene is TRBD1 (6 bases). CDR1 and CDR2 from the germline V gene are LGHDT and YNNKEL (reference sequence). The ends were cut back, 1 base at V and 9 bases at J, with 14 bases in the middle. This CDR3 has 14 amino acids. CDR3 sequence: CASSQVAPQGTQYF. As DNA, the CDR3 is TGTGCCAGCAGCCAAGTGGCCCCGCAGGGGACGCAGTATTTT.

The rearrangement joins TRBV27 to TRBJ2-7; a weak D match, TRBD2 (6 bases). Germline CDR1 MNHEY, CDR2 SMNVEV (reference sequence). This CDR3 has 13 amino acids. The V end was cut by 5 bases, the J end by 2 bases, with 10 bases between. The CDR3 reads CASSLWGAYEQYF. CDR3 nucleotide sequence: TGTGCCAGCAGTCTTTGGGGGGCCTACGAGCAGTACTTC.

This clonotype turned up a few times. V gene TRBV5-1 combines with J gene TRBJ2-1; 9 nucleotides agree with TRBD2. From germline, CDR1 is SGHRS and CDR2 YFSETQ. V gave up 0 bases and J gave up 9 bases; unmatched junction bases: 10. The CDR3 spans 16 residues. CDR3 in DNA: TGCGCCAGCAGCTTGGAAGCTAGCGGGATGGCTGGTGAGCAGTTCTTC. Protein sequence: CASSLEASGMAGEQFF.

The chain carries TRBV3-1 and TRBJ2-3; the D is unclear. Germline CDR1 reads LGHDT; CDR2 reads YNNKEL (reference sequence). V lost 0 bases, J lost 3 bases, and 10 bases lay in between. There are 15 residues in the CDR3. CDR3 DNA sequence: TGTGCCAGCAGCCAAGACCGAGGCCGTACAGATACGCAGTATTTT. Protein sequence: CASSQDRGRTDTQYF.

Worth noting for this clonotype: At one end the junction does not follow the germline gene, possibly because of a read error. This chain connects TRBV5-1 to TRBJ1-2, with no clear D. Germline-derived CDR1 and CDR2 are SGHRS and YFSETQ. This CDR3 comprises 14 residues. The CDR3 loop reads CACSSYYGPYGYTF. DNA of the CDR3: TGCGCCTGCAGCTCCTACTACGGGCCCTATGGCTACACCTTC.

This clonotype was counted many times. This rearrangement joins TRBV20-1 to TRBJ2-1; D uncertain. In germline, CDR1 is DFQATT, CDR2 SNEGSKA (reference sequence). This CDR3 spans 12 amino acids. V lost 1 base, J lost 10 bases, and 11 bases lay in between. For the CDR3, the DNA is TGCAGTGCTAGAGGTCCTGGGGTGGAGCAGTTCTTC. This sequence encodes CSARGPGVEQFF.

The CDR3 reads CASSFRSGSYNEQYF. For the CDR3, the DNA is TGTGCCAGCAGTTTTAGGTCGGGCTCCTACAATGAGCAGTACTTC. The chain employs TRBV7-8 and TRBJ2-1; D remains ambiguous. The J call is in doubt because the DNA end fits TRBJ2-7 better. This CDR3 region has 15 residues. Germline V CDR1 and CDR2: SGHVS, FQNEAQ.

On this clonotype itself: One junction end does not reproduce the germline sequence, and a read error may be involved. The chain employs TRBV5-1 and TRBJ1-4; D perhaps matches TRBD1 (5 bases). CDR1 and CDR2 from the germline V gene are SGHRS and YFSETQ. This CDR3 comprises 16 residues. The CDR3 region has the DNA TGCGCCCGCAGCGGGACGCGCAAACCCGGTAATGAAAAACTGTTTTTT. The encoded protein is CARSGTRKPGNEKLFF.

The V and J genes are TRBV25-1 and TRBJ2-5, with 9 positions matching TRBD1. CDR1 MGHDK and CDR2 SYGVNS come from the germline V gene. This CDR3 has 15 amino acids. Trimming cost V 1 base and J 4 bases; bases outside gene matches: 4. The CDR3: CASSESGQGRETQYF. CDR3 in DNA: TGTGCCAGCAGTGAATCCGGACAGGGGAGAGAGACCCAGTACTTC.

This clonotype has more than one count but fewer than ten. The chain couples TRBV6-2 or TRBV6-3 to TRBJ2-6, with D perhaps given as TRBD1 or TRBD2 (5 bases each). Trimming removed 5 bases from V and 1 base from J, with 18 bases in between. Germline V gene lookup returns CDR1 MNHEY and CDR2 SVGEGT. The length of the CDR3 is 18 residues. CDR3: CASSLRDVLLSGANVLTF. The CDR3 DNA is TGTGCCAGCAGTCTCCGGGACGTCCTCCTGTCTGGGGCCAACGTCCTGACTTTC.